This TCR beta chain derives from a study of cytomegalovirus exposure and HLA in healthy donors. General study findings and limits: Some segments of the V type, notably TRBV6-2 and TRBV6-3, were excluded as indistinguishable. Some public TCRs appeared in many individuals, while most sequences were rare. In a later analysis, a genetic analysis reported fewer productive-TCR N-insertions in an Asian-associated ancestry cluster than the cohort average.

This clone is a singleton in its sample. The antigen remains undetermined. This CDR3 region has 16 residues. The V segment lost 3 bases and the J segment 0 bases; nucleotides outside the gene matches: 7. Germline CDR1 SGHNT, CDR2 YYREEE (reference sequence). Amplification used 60 Vbeta primers and 13 Jbeta primers. The protocol was immunoSEQ multiplex PCR, while the TCRdb copy is restricted to in-frame clones and leaves out a portion. The sample has hundreds of thousands of clones; nearly 80% are singletons. V usage is TRBV5-4 and J usage is TRBJ2-7; 9 bases map to TRBD2. Sequencing used PBMCs. This receptor was taken from a male donor in good health and CMV-seronegative. The chain's CDR3 is CASSSPLGLASYEQYF. The CDR3 region has the DNA TGTGCCAGCAGCTCCCCCCTGGGACTAGCCTCCTACGAGCAGTACTTC.